These 11 T cell receptor beta chains were sequenced from one sample in a study of Tregs in tolerant kidney transplant recipients. TCRdb keeps only in-frame clones here, not all; method: immunoSEQ multiplex PCR. Its table records 50,000 or so clones. The sequences come from CD4+ T cells from blood, collected before the transplant. These receptor sequences come from a human donor who received a combined kidney and bone marrow transplant.

In regard to this clone: The read is 3 residues too short to cover the CDR3 end, so that end is filled in from the germline J gene. This sequence joins TRBV11-2 and TRBJ2-5; possibly TRBD1 for D (5 bases). There are 15 residues in the CDR3. Trimming took off 7 bases at V and 5 bases at J, with 20 bases between the two ends. Germline values: CDR1 SGHAT, CDR2 FQNNGV. The CDR3 bases that were read are TGTGCCAGCACCCTGGAGAGGACAACCTGGGAGACC. Residues: CASTLERTTWET. The whole CDR3 sequence is CASTLERTTWETQYF.

This chain's CDR3 is CACTAGGVYEQYF. The CDR3 bases that were read are TGTGCCTGCACAGCGGGAGGAGTCTACGAG. The chain links TRBV30 to TRBJ2-7; 9 positions match TRBD2. The read ends 3 residues shy of where the CDR3 ends; the end is completed using the germline J gene. V lost 6 bases and J lost 3; bases outside the gene matches: 6. The V gene's germline CDR1 is GTSNPN and CDR2 SVGIG (reference sequence). The CDR3 contains 13 residues.

With regard to this clone: The read ends 3 residues early relative to the CDR3; the germline J gene fills the gap. The chain has TRBV7-9 and TRBJ2-5; D is possibly TRBD1 (5 bases). Deletions cut 6 bases from V and 5 bases from J, with 16 bases between. CDR1 is SEHNR, CDR2 FQNEAQ, per germline (reference sequence). The CDR3 has 14 residues. Partial CDR3 DNA: TGTGCCAGCAGAAAGCAGGGCCAACTGGAGACC. This sequence encodes CASRKQGQLET. The full CDR3 sequence reads CASRKQGQLETQYF.

Worth noting for this clone: Sequencing ends 3 residues short of the CDR3 end; the germline J gene provides the rest. The J gene is TRBJ1-5, the V gene TRBV30, with TRBD1 matching 8 bases. With 2 bases clipped from V and 6 bases from J, the junction kept 3 bases outside the gene matches. Germline V CDR1 and CDR2: GTSNPN, SVGIG (reference sequence). The CDR3 is made up of 13 amino acids. This chain's CDR3 is CAWSPGGSQPQHF. The DNA read from the CDR3 is TGTGCCTGGAGTCCAGGGGGCTCTCAGCCC.

Comment on this clone: The CDR3 extends 3 residues past the end of the read, so its final part is completed from the germline J gene. This chain uses TRBV7-8 with TRBJ1-2; 11 nucleotides match TRBD1. V lost 5 bases and J lost 4; bases outside the gene matches: 0. Germline assignment: CDR1 SGHVS and CDR2 FQNEAQ. The CDR3 has 13 amino acids. CDR3 DNA, as far as it was read: TGTGCCAGCAGCGGGACAGGGGGCTATGGC. Its protein is CASSGTGGYG. Given in full, the CDR3 is CASSGTGGYGYTF.

In the case of this clone: The observed sequence ends 3 residues before the CDR3 terminus, with the missing tail filled in from the germline J gene. V is TRBV5-1 and J is TRBJ2-2; 9 bases line up with TRBD1. The V and J ends lost 4 bases and 6 bases, in that order; junction bases with no gene match: 4. CDR1 and CDR2 from the germline V gene are SGHRS and YFSETQ. The CDR3 runs to 14 residues. The CDR3 sequence is CASSRTGEAGELFF. CDR3 bases read: TGCGCCAGCAGCCGGACAGGGGAGGCCGGGGAG.

As concerns this clone: The CDR3 extends 3 residues past the end of the read, so its final part is completed from the germline J gene. The genes are TRBV7-2 and TRBJ2-5, with 11 nucleotides matching TRBD2. CDR3 length: 15 residues. The J segment lost 5 bases and the V segment lost 5 bases, leaving 7 bases of the junction unmatched. Germline V lookup: CDR1 SGHTA, CDR2 FQGNSA. Here the CDR3 reads CASSPRTSGPETQYF. Partial CDR3 DNA: TGTGCCAGCAGCCCAAGGACTAGCGGGCCTGAGACC. Supplemented by reference TRBV7-2 and TRBJ2-5, the full variable domain reads GAGVSQSPSNKVTEKGKDVELRCDPISGHTALYWYRQSLGQGLEFLIYFQGNSAPDKSGLPSDRFSAERTGGSVSTLTIQRTQQEDSAVYLCASSPRTSGPETQYFGPGTRLLVL.

With respect to this clone: The read comes to an end 3 residues before the CDR3 does, leaving the germline J gene to fill in the end. The chain uses TRBV7-2 and TRBJ1-2; 7 positions agree with TRBD1. The CDR3 runs 13 residues. Germline V gene sequence: CDR1 SGHTA, CDR2 FQGNSA. V was pared by 7 bases and J by 7 bases, with 9 bases of the junction left unmatched. The CDR3 sequence is CASNSGTAGGYTF. CDR3 bases read: TGTGCCAGCAACTCCGGGACAGCCGGTGGC. The whole variable domain, remainder taken from reference TRBV7-2 and TRBJ1-2, is GAGVSQSPSNKVTEKGKDVELRCDPISGHTALYWYRQSLGQGLEFLIYFQGNSAPDKSGLPSDRFSAERTGGSVSTLTIQRTQQEDSAVYLCASNSGTAGGYTFGSGTRLTVV.

For this clone: The CDR3 extends 3 residues past the end of the read, so its final part is completed from the germline J gene. The V call is TRBV2, the J call TRBJ2-1; 7 bases are a match to TRBD1. V was pared by 5 bases and J by 4 bases, with 2 bases of the junction left unmatched. Germline V gene data show CDR1 as SNHLY and CDR2 as FYNNEI. This CDR3 has 13 amino acids. CDR3 residues: CASSRQGYNEQFF. The CDR3 bases that were read are TGTGCCAGCAGTCGACAGGGTTACAATGAG.

On this clone: The CDR3 end falls 3 residues outside the read, so it is completed with the germline J gene. The V and J genes are TRBV6-2 or TRBV6-3 and TRBJ1-2, with 8 positions matching TRBD1. Germline loops: CDR1 MNHEY, CDR2 SVGEGT. The CDR3 covers 15 residues. V dropped 2 bases and J dropped 5; count of bases not matched to a gene: 7. The covered CDR3 bases are TGTGCCAGCAGTTACGCCCCAGGGGGCTTTTATGGC. As protein: CASSYAPGGFYG. The complete CDR3 protein is CASSYAPGGFYGYTF.

As regards this clone: The CDR3 end falls 3 residues outside the read, so it is completed with the germline J gene. The chain combines TRBV29-1 with TRBJ2-5, with TRBD1 matching over 9 bases. There are 14 residues in the CDR3. Germline-derived CDR1 and CDR2 are SQVTM and ANQGSEA. Trimming cost V 4 bases and J 4 bases; bases outside gene matches: 7. The CDR3 spells CSVARTGARETQYF. Incomplete CDR3 DNA: TGCAGCGTTGCCCGGACAGGGGCGAGAGAGACC.